The sequence of this T cell receptor (beta chain) was determined in a study of T cell changes during pregnancy in multiple sclerosis. Trimming cost V 6 bases and J 1 base, with 10 bases left between them. Germline CDR1 and CDR2: SGHTS and YDEGEE. The CDR3 is 13 amino acids. In its sample, this clone was seen once. The method was immunoSEQ multiplex PCR; TCRdb's version includes in-frame clones alone and lacks a portion of them. Found here are about 120,000 clones, 85% to 95% of them singletons; the top ten hold roughly 6.2%. The chain couples TRBV5-8 to TRBJ1-2; D unresolved. The source was peripheral blood, collected before pregnancy. The clonotype originates from a female donor with multiple sclerosis, enrolled in a pregnancy study. This CDR3 is CASNPGGNYGYTF. The CDR3 DNA reads as TGTGCCAGCAACCCGGGTGGTAACTATGGCTACACCTTC.